These T cell receptor beta chains were read from a single sample in a study of blood T cell repertoires in COVID-19. The assay was immunoSEQ multiplex PCR, and TCRdb's table has in-frame clones only and misses some. The sample holds 150,000 to 200,000 clones, around three quarters seen once. Sample: peripheral blood. These receptor sequences come from a man aged 55-75 years with active or convalescent COVID-19. Each CDR3 is given with its conserved first and last residue. Fields, in order: J gene, clone size, D gene, V gene, CDR3 protein, CDR3 DNA. The D gene is left open where the match is weak. Clone size is given for some rows only: seen once, a few or many times, or a class if the clone is expanded.

j_call: TRBJ1-1; clone_size: .; d_call: .; v_call: TRBV21-1; cdr3_aa: CASSLILRGRGNTEAFF; cdr3_nt: TGTGCCAGCAGCCTGATTCTAAGGGGGCGCGGAAACACTGAAGCTTTCTTT
j_call: TRBJ2-7; clone_size: .; d_call: .; v_call: TRBV5-6; cdr3_aa: CASSPRWGGQAYEQYF; cdr3_nt: TGTGCCAGCAGCCCAAGATGGGGGGGCCAAGCCTACGAGCAGTACTTC
j_call: TRBJ2-7; clone_size: .; d_call: TRBD1; v_call: TRBV18; cdr3_aa: CASSSSGGKGEQYF; cdr3_nt: TGTGCCAGCTCAAGCTCAGGGGGTAAGGGCGAGCAGTACTTC
j_call: TRBJ2-3; clone_size: .; d_call: .; v_call: TRBV6-2/TRBV6-3; cdr3_aa: CASSYGSGTDTQYF; cdr3_nt: TGTGCCAGCAGTTACGGATCGGGAACAGATACGCAGTATTTT
j_call: TRBJ1-1; clone_size: .; d_call: .; v_call: TRBV19; cdr3_aa: CASSIPSGNTEAFF; cdr3_nt: TGTGCCAGTAGTATCCCCTCAGGGAACACTGAAGCTTTCTTT
j_call: TRBJ2-7; clone_size: .; d_call: .; v_call: TRBV10-3; cdr3_aa: CAIRLGTGSSYEQYF; cdr3_nt: TGTGCCATCAGACTAGGGACTGGATCCTCCTACGAGCAGTACTTC
j_call: TRBJ2-5; clone_size: .; d_call: TRBD2; v_call: TRBV27; cdr3_aa: CASSRRDGGIQETQYF; cdr3_nt: TGTGCCAGCAGCCGACGGGACGGGGGGATCCAAGAGACCCAGTACTTC
j_call: TRBJ1-1; clone_size: .; d_call: TRBD1; v_call: TRBV7-8; cdr3_aa: CASSLVRDRGHAFF; cdr3_nt: TGTGCCAGCAGCTTAGTGCGGGACAGGGGGCACGCTTTCTTT
j_call: TRBJ1-2; clone_size: .; d_call: .; v_call: TRBV19; cdr3_aa: CASSMKRGQGFYGYTF; cdr3_nt: TGTGCCAGTAGTATGAAACGTGGGCAGGGTTTCTATGGCTACACCTTC
j_call: TRBJ1-6; clone_size: once; d_call: .; v_call: TRBV28; cdr3_aa: CASSRQDYNSPLHF; cdr3_nt: TGTGCCAGCAGTCGACAGGACTATAATTCACCCCTCCACTTT
j_call: TRBJ2-1; clone_size: .; d_call: TRBD2; v_call: TRBV5-1; cdr3_aa: CASSLLAGGSSYNEQFF; cdr3_nt: TGCGCCAGCAGCTTACTAGCGGGGGGGAGCTCCTACAATGAGCAGTTCTTC
j_call: TRBJ1-2; clone_size: .; d_call: .; v_call: TRBV27; cdr3_aa: CASSFTGAGGYTF; cdr3_nt: TGTGCCAGCAGTTTCACCGGGGCGGGGGGCTACACCTTC
j_call: TRBJ2-7; clone_size: .; d_call: .; v_call: TRBV5-6; cdr3_aa: CASSFLTGSSYEQYF; cdr3_nt: TGTGCCAGCAGCTTTCTTACCGGGAGCTCCTACGAGCAGTACTTC
j_call: TRBJ2-7; clone_size: .; d_call: TRBD1; v_call: TRBV7-9; cdr3_aa: CASSLGQNYEQYF; cdr3_nt: TGTGCCAGCAGCTTGGGACAGAACTACGAGCAGTACTTC
j_call: TRBJ2-5; clone_size: .; d_call: TRBD1; v_call: TRBV29-1; cdr3_aa: CSVLDRALETQYF; cdr3_nt: TGCAGCGTTCTAGACAGGGCGTTGGAGACCCAGTACTTC
j_call: TRBJ1-1; clone_size: .; d_call: .; v_call: TRBV16; cdr3_aa: CASSLHRPNTEAFF; cdr3_nt: TGTGCCAGCAGCCTTCACAGACCGAACACTGAAGCTTTCTTT
j_call: TRBJ2-1; clone_size: .; d_call: TRBD2; v_call: TRBV24-1; cdr3_aa: CATRTSGRNEQFF; cdr3_nt: TGTGCCACCCGGACTAGCGGGAGAAATGAGCAGTTCTTC
j_call: TRBJ1-2; clone_size: .; d_call: .; v_call: TRBV7-9; cdr3_aa: CASSPSRTANSYGYTF; cdr3_nt: TGTGCCAGCAGCCCGTCCCGGACAGCCAACTCCTATGGCTACACCTTC
j_call: TRBJ2-5; clone_size: .; d_call: .; v_call: TRBV4-1; cdr3_aa: CASSQAPGNQETQYF; cdr3_nt: TGCGCCAGCAGCCAGGCACCGGGAAACCAAGAGACCCAGTACTTC
j_call: TRBJ1-4; clone_size: .; d_call: .; v_call: TRBV7-9; cdr3_aa: CASSFSTGSGRLFF; cdr3_nt: TGTGCCAGCAGCTTTTCCACAGGGAGTGGTAGACTGTTTTTT
j_call: TRBJ1-3; clone_size: .; d_call: TRBD1; v_call: TRBV7-4; cdr3_aa: CASTDRTLFPGNTIYF; cdr3_nt: TGTGCCAGCACGGACAGGACTTTGTTCCCTGGAAACACCATATATTTT
j_call: TRBJ2-4; clone_size: .; d_call: .; v_call: TRBV6-2/TRBV6-3; cdr3_aa: CASSPGTLKNIQYF; cdr3_nt: TGTGCCAGCAGCCCCGGGACTCTCAAAAACATTCAGTACTTC
j_call: TRBJ1-3; clone_size: .; d_call: .; v_call: TRBV30; cdr3_aa: CAWSAGLISGNTIYF; cdr3_nt: TGTGCCTGGAGCGCTGGACTCATCTCTGGAAACACCATATATTTT
j_call: TRBJ1-2; clone_size: .; d_call: .; v_call: TRBV18; cdr3_aa: CASSPRGSGYTF; cdr3_nt: TGTGCCAGCTCACCACGCGGGAGCGGCTACACCTTC
j_call: TRBJ1-2; clone_size: once; d_call: .; v_call: TRBV6-2/TRBV6-3; cdr3_aa: CASSYVPDYGYTF; cdr3_nt: TGTGCCAGCAGTTACGTTCCGGACTATGGCTACACCTTC
j_call: TRBJ1-2; clone_size: .; d_call: TRBD1; v_call: TRBV5-1; cdr3_aa: CASSFGDRGLRSYTF; cdr3_nt: TGCGCCAGCAGCTTTGGGGACAGGGGGCTTAGGAGCTACACCTTC
j_call: TRBJ1-1; clone_size: once; d_call: TRBD1; v_call: TRBV2; cdr3_aa: CASSLTGDGLLRSEAFF; cdr3_nt: TGTGCCAGCAGTTTGACAGGGGATGGTCTTCTTCGCTCTGAAGCTTTCTTT
j_call: TRBJ2-3; clone_size: .; d_call: TRBD2; v_call: TRBV6-5; cdr3_aa: CASSQTSGSSDTQYF; cdr3_nt: TGTGCCAGCAGCCAGACTAGCGGGAGCTCCGATACGCAGTATTTT
j_call: TRBJ2-1; clone_size: .; d_call: .; v_call: TRBV11-2; cdr3_aa: CASSLRGGEQFF; cdr3_nt: TGTGCCAGCAGCTTAAGGGGCGGAGAGCAGTTCTTC
j_call: TRBJ2-5; clone_size: .; d_call: .; v_call: TRBV3-1/TRBV3-2; cdr3_aa: CASSQLSGTQYF; cdr3_nt: TGTGCCAGCAGTCAACTAAGTGGGACCCAGTACTTC
j_call: TRBJ1-2; clone_size: .; d_call: .; v_call: TRBV3-1/TRBV3-2; cdr3_aa: CASSQDQAGYYGYTF; cdr3_nt: TGTGCCAGCAGCCAAGATCAGGCGGGGTACTATGGCTACACCTTC
j_call: TRBJ2-3; clone_size: once; d_call: TRBD2; v_call: TRBV5-1; cdr3_aa: CASSLAATSGSTDTQYF; cdr3_nt: TGCGCCAGCAGCTTGGCGGCCACTAGCGGGAGCACAGATACGCAGTATTTT
j_call: TRBJ1-5; clone_size: .; d_call: TRBD1; v_call: TRBV18; cdr3_aa: CASSQQGQGANQPQHF; cdr3_nt: TGTGCCAGCTCACAACAGGGACAGGGGGCAAATCAGCCCCAGCATTTT
j_call: TRBJ2-5; clone_size: few; d_call: .; v_call: TRBV5-1; cdr3_aa: CASTKPGLEETQYF; cdr3_nt: TGCGCCAGCACTAAACCGGGACTCGAAGAGACCCAGTACTTC
j_call: TRBJ1-5; clone_size: .; d_call: .; v_call: TRBV19; cdr3_aa: CASSLQQGYSNQPQHF; cdr3_nt: TGTGCCAGTAGTCTTCAACAGGGCTATAGCAATCAGCCCCAGCATTTT
j_call: TRBJ2-2; clone_size: .; d_call: .; v_call: TRBV5-1; cdr3_aa: CASSLVEGTGELFF; cdr3_nt: TGCGCCAGCAGCTTGGTAGAGGGAACCGGGGAGCTGTTTTTT
j_call: TRBJ1-1; clone_size: .; d_call: .; v_call: TRBV6-5; cdr3_aa: CASAHGEGSGEAFF; cdr3_nt: TGTGCCAGCGCCCATGGGGAGGGTTCGGGTGAAGCTTTCTTT
j_call: TRBJ2-7; clone_size: .; d_call: .; v_call: TRBV20-1; cdr3_aa: CSASGRDEQYF; cdr3_nt: TGCAGTGCGAGCGGAAGGGACGAGCAGTACTTC
j_call: TRBJ2-5; clone_size: .; d_call: .; v_call: TRBV2; cdr3_aa: CASSERHQETQYF; cdr3_nt: TGTGCCAGCAGTGAGAGGCACCAAGAGACCCAGTACTTC
j_call: TRBJ2-5; clone_size: .; d_call: TRBD1; v_call: TRBV5-6; cdr3_aa: CASSSTTGGWETQYF; cdr3_nt: TGTGCCAGCAGCTCGACGACAGGGGGCTGGGAGACCCAGTACTTC
j_call: TRBJ2-1; clone_size: .; d_call: TRBD2; v_call: TRBV5-4; cdr3_aa: CASSLELAVNEQFF; cdr3_nt: TGTGCCAGCAGCTTGGAGCTAGCGGTCAATGAGCAGTTCTTC
j_call: TRBJ2-2; clone_size: .; d_call: .; v_call: TRBV23-1; cdr3_aa: CASSPRGPPRRTGELFF; cdr3_nt: TGCGCCAGCAGTCCCCGAGGCCCCCCTCGGCGCACCGGGGAGCTGTTTTTT
j_call: TRBJ1-1; clone_size: .; d_call: .; v_call: TRBV19; cdr3_aa: CASSGTGMTEAFF; cdr3_nt: TGTGCCAGTAGTGGAACAGGGATGACTGAAGCTTTCTTT
j_call: TRBJ1-1; clone_size: .; d_call: .; v_call: TRBV9; cdr3_aa: CASSVGGYTEAFF; cdr3_nt: TGTGCCAGCAGCGTCGGCGGATACACTGAAGCTTTCTTT
j_call: TRBJ2-2; clone_size: .; d_call: TRBD2; v_call: TRBV19; cdr3_aa: CASSTPGLAGERTGELFF; cdr3_nt: TGTGCCAGTAGTACTCCGGGACTAGCGGGAGAACGCACCGGGGAGCTGTTTTTT
j_call: TRBJ1-1; clone_size: .; d_call: .; v_call: TRBV7-9; cdr3_aa: CASSLAERTEAFF; cdr3_nt: TGTGCCAGCAGCTTAGCAGAGCGCACTGAAGCTTTCTTT